The entry below describes one TCR beta chain. The ends lost 1 base at V and 4 bases at J; junction bases unmatched: 2. The CDR3 runs 16 residues. Germline CDR1 is MDHEN and CDR2 is SYDVKM. These data are taken from a study of blood T cell repertoires in COVID-19. Clones were sequenced by immunoSEQ multiplex PCR, and TCRdb holds only the in-frame ones, with some missing. The sample holds about 38,000 clones, nearly 90% seen once. The chain couples TRBV28 to TRBJ2-4; 12 bases agree with TRBD2. The sample comprised peripheral blood. The sequence was collected from a man aged 55 to 70 with COVID-19, enrolled during active disease. CDR3 nucleotides: TGTGCCAGCAGTTTATTTCTAGCGGGAGGGAAAAACATTCAGTACTTC. Amino acids: CASSLFLAGGKNIQYF.